The clone carrying this T cell receptor (beta chain) was detected a few times. Its antigen is unidentified. The CDR3 is made up of 15 amino acids. V was cut by 5 bases and J by 0 bases, with 8 bases left in between. Per germline, CDR1 MNHEY and CDR2 SVGEGT. TCRdb processed the 5' RACE reads anew with MiXCR; each CDR3 protein has one entry. Altogether some 240,000 distinct CDR3 sequences are present, about 10% being singletons, with the ten largest covering 9% to 10%. The data are from a study of identical twins. Overall study findings and caveats: Researchers caution that invariant MAIT and iNKT cells could partly confound zero-insertion analyses. Memory repertoires showed no such pattern, whereas abundant cord blood beta clonotypes carried fewer insertions.

This clonotype originated in a man aged 45-65 years in good health. V and J are TRBV6-2 or TRBV6-3 and TRBJ2-6, with D possibly TRBD1 on 6 matching bases. Sequenced sample: memory T cells sorted from blood. CDR3 in amino acids: CASSPGASGANVLTF. The CDR3 coding sequence is TGTGCCAGCAGTCCAGGGGCCTCTGGGGCCAACGTCCTGACTTTC.